This TCR beta chain is drawn from a study of PD-L1 blockade in urothelial cancer. Produced via immunoSEQ multiplex PCR; TCRdb's table is partial and in-frame only. The sample lists about 90,000 clones; around four fifths were seen once. Trimming removed 6 bases from V and 0 bases from J, with 8 bases in between. From germline, CDR1 is SNHLY and CDR2 FYNNEI. This CDR3 is 13 amino acids long. Time point reported: peripheral blood 6 weeks after treatment start. This material consisted of PBMCs, taken around atezolizumab (anti-PD-L1) treatment. The V call is TRBV2, the J call TRBJ1-1; possibly TRBD1 for D (5 bases). This clonotype originated in a man between 70 and 80 years old with urothelial cancer. CDR3 DNA: TGTGCCAGCAGGACAGAGATGAACACTGAAGCTTTCTTT. It yields the protein CASRTEMNTEAFF.